The rows below give T cell receptor beta chains drawn from one sample of a study of OX40 agonist ivuxolimab in advanced cancers. The data were produced by immunoSEQ multiplex PCR, yet TCRdb's version contains in-frame clones alone and is incomplete. The repertoire consists of some 70,000 clones, with more than 70% occurring once and the leading ten covering more than 0.85%. The sequencing here drew on CD4+ or CD8+ T cells sorted from blood, taken in a trial of the OX40 agonist ivuxolimab. Receptor source: an adult with an advanced solid tumor such as melanoma, head and neck, liver or kidney cancer. CDR3s include the opening cysteine and the closing phenylalanine or tryptophan. A D gene is named only where the DNA matches it firmly. Only some rows state a clone size, as once, few, many or a class for expanded clones.

j_gene: TRBJ1-1
d_gene: NA
len: 15
abundance: NA
v_gene: TRBV11-2
CDR3nt: TGTGCCAGCAGCGCGGGACGACTCATGAACACTGAAGCTTTCTTT
CDR3aa: CASSAGRLMNTEAFF

j_gene: TRBJ2-3
d_gene: NA
len: 13
abundance: NA
v_gene: TRBV5-1
CDR3nt: TGCGCCAGCAGTCCCGGAACCACAGATACGCAGTATTTT
CDR3aa: CASSPGTTDTQYF

j_gene: TRBJ2-2
d_gene: NA
len: 11
abundance: NA
v_gene: TRBV7-9
CDR3nt: TGTGCCAGCAGCCCCACCGGGGAGCTGTTTTTT
CDR3aa: CASSPTGELFF

j_gene: TRBJ2-7
d_gene: TRBD1
len: 12
abundance: NA
v_gene: TRBV27
CDR3nt: TGTGCCAGCAGTACCCAGGGGGCCAAGCAGTACTTC
CDR3aa: CASSTQGAKQYF

j_gene: TRBJ1-1
d_gene: NA
len: 15
abundance: NA
v_gene: TRBV5-4
CDR3nt: TGTGCCAGCAGCCGGGCCCCCAGGGAGAACACTGAAGCTTTCTTT
CDR3aa: CASSRAPRENTEAFF

j_gene: TRBJ2-7
d_gene: NA
len: 13
abundance: NA
v_gene: TRBV5-5
CDR3nt: TGTGCCAGCAGCTTTGCTGGTTCCTACGAGCAGTACTTC
CDR3aa: CASSFAGSYEQYF

j_gene: TRBJ1-2
d_gene: NA
len: 12
abundance: NA
v_gene: TRBV19
CDR3nt: TGTGCCAGTAGTAACAAGAACTATGGCTACACCTTC
CDR3aa: CASSNKNYGYTF

j_gene: TRBJ1-3
d_gene: NA
len: 18
abundance: NA
v_gene: TRBV9
CDR3nt: TGTGCCAGCAGCGGGCGCAGGGTATTAGGCTTCTCTGGAAACACCATATATTTT
CDR3aa: CASSGRRVLGFSGNTIYF

j_gene: TRBJ1-4
d_gene: NA
len: 14
abundance: NA
v_gene: TRBV5-1
CDR3nt: TGCGCCAGCAGCTTGGTAGGAGCTAATGAAAAACTGTTTTTT
CDR3aa: CASSLVGANEKLFF

j_gene: TRBJ1-4
d_gene: NA
len: 14
abundance: NA
v_gene: TRBV7-8
CDR3nt: TGTGCCAGCAGCTTACGGCCAACTAATGAAAAACTGTTTTTT
CDR3aa: CASSLRPTNEKLFF

j_gene: TRBJ2-1
d_gene: NA
len: 14
abundance: NA
v_gene: TRBV11-1
CDR3nt: TGTGCCAGCAGCTTCAGCCAAGACACCCATGAGCAGTTCTTC
CDR3aa: CASSFSQDTHEQFF

j_gene: TRBJ2-3
d_gene: NA
len: 14
abundance: NA
v_gene: TRBV7-9
CDR3nt: TGTGCCAGCAGCTTAGGGGGGGGCTTAGATACGCAGTATTTT
CDR3aa: CASSLGGGLDTQYF

j_gene: TRBJ1-5
d_gene: NA
len: 18
abundance: NA
v_gene: TRBV6-1
CDR3nt: TGTGCCAGCAGTGAATTTACCCCGCGTACAGCAGGAAATCAGCCCCAGCATTTT
CDR3aa: CASSEFTPRTAGNQPQHF

j_gene: TRBJ1-1
d_gene: TRBD1
len: 12
abundance: few
v_gene: TRBV30
CDR3nt: TGTGCCTGGAGTGTACAGGCAGGGGGAGCTTTCTTT
CDR3aa: CAWSVQAGGAFF

j_gene: TRBJ2-3
d_gene: TRBD2
len: 16
abundance: NA
v_gene: TRBV5-1
CDR3nt: TGCGCCAGCAGCTTGGATAGCGGGGGTAGGACAGATACGCAGTATTTT
CDR3aa: CASSLDSGGRTDTQYF

j_gene: TRBJ1-1
d_gene: NA
len: 14
abundance: NA
v_gene: TRBV6-6
CDR3nt: TGTGCCAGCAGTTACTCTGGCGGGAACACTGAAGCTTTCTTT
CDR3aa: CASSYSGGNTEAFF

j_gene: TRBJ2-7
d_gene: NA
len: 12
abundance: NA
v_gene: TRBV30
CDR3nt: TGTGCCTGGACCCGGGGAGCCTACGAGCAGTACTTC
CDR3aa: CAWTRGAYEQYF

j_gene: TRBJ1-6
d_gene: NA
len: 15
abundance: NA
v_gene: TRBV7-2
CDR3nt: TGTGCCAGCAGCTTAGATGCCGGATCAGATTCACCCCTCCACTTT
CDR3aa: CASSLDAGSDSPLHF

j_gene: TRBJ2-3
d_gene: TRBD2
len: 18
abundance: NA
v_gene: TRBV11-2
CDR3nt: TGTGCCAGCAGCTTCTCTCCCTCTAGCGGGGGGGCCACCGATACGCAGTATTTT
CDR3aa: CASSFSPSSGGATDTQYF

j_gene: TRBJ2-1
d_gene: TRBD2
len: 17
abundance: NA
v_gene: TRBV5-4
CDR3nt: TGTGCCAGCAGCCGCTGGCTCACCGGGGGGGCGGGGAATGAGCAGTTCTTC
CDR3aa: CASSRWLTGGAGNEQFF

j_gene: TRBJ2-1
d_gene: NA
len: 15
abundance: few
v_gene: TRBV4-2
CDR3nt: TGTGCCAGCAGCCCGGGACTCGGGTCCTACAATGAGCAGTTCTTC
CDR3aa: CASSPGLGSYNEQFF

j_gene: TRBJ2-1
d_gene: TRBD1
len: 15
abundance: NA
v_gene: TRBV5-4
CDR3nt: TGTGCCAGCAGCTCGGGACAGGGGGCATACAATGAGCAGTTCTTC
CDR3aa: CASSSGQGAYNEQFF

j_gene: TRBJ1-1
d_gene: NA
len: 15
abundance: NA
v_gene: TRBV18
CDR3nt: TGTGCCAGCTCACCTCGATGGGCACCGAACACTGAAGCTTTCTTT
CDR3aa: CASSPRWAPNTEAFF